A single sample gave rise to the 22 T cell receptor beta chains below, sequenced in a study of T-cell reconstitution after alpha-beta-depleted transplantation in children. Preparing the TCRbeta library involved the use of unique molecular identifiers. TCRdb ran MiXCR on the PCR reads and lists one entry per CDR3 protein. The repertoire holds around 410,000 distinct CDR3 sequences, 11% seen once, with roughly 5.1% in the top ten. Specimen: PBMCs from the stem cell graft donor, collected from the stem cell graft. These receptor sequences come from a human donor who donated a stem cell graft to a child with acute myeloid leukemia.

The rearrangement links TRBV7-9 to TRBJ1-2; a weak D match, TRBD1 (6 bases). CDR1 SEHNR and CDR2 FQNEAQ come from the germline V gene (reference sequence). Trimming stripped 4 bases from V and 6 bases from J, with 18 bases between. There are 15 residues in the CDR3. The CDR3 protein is CASSSHAGTRNGYTF. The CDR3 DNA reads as TGTGCCAGCAGCTCTCACGCCGGGACAAGGAATGGCTACACCTTC.

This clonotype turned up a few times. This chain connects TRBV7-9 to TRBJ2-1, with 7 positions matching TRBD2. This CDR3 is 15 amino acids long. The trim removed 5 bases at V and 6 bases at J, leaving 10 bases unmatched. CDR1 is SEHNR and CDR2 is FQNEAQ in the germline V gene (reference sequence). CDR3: CASSTIDGRINEQFF. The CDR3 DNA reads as TGTGCCAGCAGCACGATTGACGGGAGGATCAATGAGCAGTTCTTC.

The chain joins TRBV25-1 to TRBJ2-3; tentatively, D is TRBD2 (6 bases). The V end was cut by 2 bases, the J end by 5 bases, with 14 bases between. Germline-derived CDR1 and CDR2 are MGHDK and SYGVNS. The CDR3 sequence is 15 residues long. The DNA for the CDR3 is TGTGCCAGCAGTGAAGGAGGCGGGACCAGAGATACGCAGTATTTT. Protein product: CASSEGGGTRDTQYF.

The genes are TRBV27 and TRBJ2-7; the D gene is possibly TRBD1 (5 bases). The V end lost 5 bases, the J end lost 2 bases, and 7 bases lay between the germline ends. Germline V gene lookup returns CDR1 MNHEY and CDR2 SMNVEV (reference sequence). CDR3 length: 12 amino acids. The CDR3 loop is CASSDSPYEQYF. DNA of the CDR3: TGTGCCAGCAGTGACAGTCCCTACGAGCAGTACTTC.

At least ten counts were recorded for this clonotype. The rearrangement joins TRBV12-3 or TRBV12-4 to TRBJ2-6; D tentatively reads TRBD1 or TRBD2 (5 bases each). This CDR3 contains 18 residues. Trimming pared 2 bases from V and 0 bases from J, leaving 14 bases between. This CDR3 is CASSLILQAGSGANVLTF. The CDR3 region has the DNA TGTGCCAGCAGTTTAATTCTACAGGCGGGCTCTGGGGCCAACGTCCTGACTTTC.

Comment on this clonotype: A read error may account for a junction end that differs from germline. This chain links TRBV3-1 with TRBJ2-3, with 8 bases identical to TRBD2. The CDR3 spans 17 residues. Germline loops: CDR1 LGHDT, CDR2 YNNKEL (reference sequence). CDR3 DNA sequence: TGTGCCACCAGCCAAGAGGGCGGACTAGCAGAGGAAGGGACGCAGTATTTT. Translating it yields CATSQEGGLAEEGTQYF.

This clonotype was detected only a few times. The DNA of the CDR3 is TGTGCCAGCAGCGTAGAGGGCCTGCAGCCAGATACGCAGTATTTT. Protein product: CASSVEGLQPDTQYF. This chain connects TRBV9 to TRBJ2-3, with D unclear. V was clipped by 0 bases and J by 4 bases, with 12 bases between them. Germline CDR1 is SGDLS and CDR2 is YYNGEE. The CDR3 covers 15 residues.

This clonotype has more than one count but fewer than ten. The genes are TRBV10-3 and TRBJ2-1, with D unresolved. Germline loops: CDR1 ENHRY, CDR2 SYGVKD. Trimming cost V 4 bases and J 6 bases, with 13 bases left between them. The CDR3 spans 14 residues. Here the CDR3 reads CAISVDSSGNEQFF. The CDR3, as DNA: TGTGCCATCAGTGTCGACTCTAGTGGCAATGAGCAGTTCTTC.

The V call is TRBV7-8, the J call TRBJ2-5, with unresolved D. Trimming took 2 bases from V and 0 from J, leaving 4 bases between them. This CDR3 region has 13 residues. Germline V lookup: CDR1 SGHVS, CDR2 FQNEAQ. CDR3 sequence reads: CASSLINQETQYF. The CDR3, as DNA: TGTGCCAGCAGCTTAATCAACCAAGAGACCCAGTACTTC.

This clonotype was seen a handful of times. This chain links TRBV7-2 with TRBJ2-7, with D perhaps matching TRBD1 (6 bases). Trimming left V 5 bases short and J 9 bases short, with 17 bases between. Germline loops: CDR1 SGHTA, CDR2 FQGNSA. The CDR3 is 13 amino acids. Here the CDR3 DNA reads TGTGCCAGCAGCAACGCACAGGGCTGGGGGCAGTACTTC. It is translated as CASSNAQGWGQYF.

CDR3 sequence: CASSLDAPYNEQFF. In nucleotides, the CDR3 is TGTGCCAGCAGCTTAGACGCCCCGTACAATGAGCAGTTCTTC. The V call is TRBV7-6, the J call TRBJ2-1; no clear D gene. This CDR3 region has 14 residues. V dropped 1 base and J dropped 4 bases, with 8 bases sitting between them. Germline values: CDR1 SGHVS, CDR2 FNYEAQ.

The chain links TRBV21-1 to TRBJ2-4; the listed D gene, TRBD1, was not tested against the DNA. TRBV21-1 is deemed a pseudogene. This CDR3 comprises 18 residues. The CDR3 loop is CASSKEGTGDLAKNIQYF. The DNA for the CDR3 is TGTGCCAGCAGCAAAGAGGGGACTGGGGACCTAGCCAAAAACATTCAGTACTTC.

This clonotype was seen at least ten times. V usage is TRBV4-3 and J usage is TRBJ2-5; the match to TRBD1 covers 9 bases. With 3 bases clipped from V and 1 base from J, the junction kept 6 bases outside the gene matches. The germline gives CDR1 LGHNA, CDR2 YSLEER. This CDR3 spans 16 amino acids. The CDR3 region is CASSQGQGGGQETQYF. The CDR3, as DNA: TGCGCCAGCAGCCAGGGACAGGGTGGGGGCCAAGAGACCCAGTACTTC.

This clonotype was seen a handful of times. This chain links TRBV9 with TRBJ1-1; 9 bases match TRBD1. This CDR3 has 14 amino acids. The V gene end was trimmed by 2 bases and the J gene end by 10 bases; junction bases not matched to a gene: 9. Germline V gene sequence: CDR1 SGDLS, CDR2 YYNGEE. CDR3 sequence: CASSVTGGAGGAFF. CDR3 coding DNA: TGTGCCAGCAGCGTCACAGGGGGCGCGGGAGGAGCTTTCTTT.

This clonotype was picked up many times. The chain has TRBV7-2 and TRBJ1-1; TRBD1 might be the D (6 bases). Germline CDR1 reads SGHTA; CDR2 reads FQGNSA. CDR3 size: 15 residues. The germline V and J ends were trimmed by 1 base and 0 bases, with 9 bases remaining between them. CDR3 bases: TGTGCCAGCAGCTTAGGGGGGGCACTGAACACTGAAGCTTTCTTT. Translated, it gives CASSLGGALNTEAFF.

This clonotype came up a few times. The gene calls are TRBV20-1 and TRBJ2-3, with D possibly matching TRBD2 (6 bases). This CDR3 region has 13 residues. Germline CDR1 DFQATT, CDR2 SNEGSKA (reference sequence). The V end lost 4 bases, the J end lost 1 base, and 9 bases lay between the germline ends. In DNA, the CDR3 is TGCAGTGCTACCGGGGGAGGCACAGATACGCAGTATTTT. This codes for CSATGGGTDTQYF.

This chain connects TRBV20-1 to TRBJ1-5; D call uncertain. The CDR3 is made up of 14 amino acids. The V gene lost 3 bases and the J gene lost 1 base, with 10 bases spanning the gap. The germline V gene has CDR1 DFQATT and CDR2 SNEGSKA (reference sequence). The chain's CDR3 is CSARDLMSNQPQHF. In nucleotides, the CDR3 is TGCAGTGCTAGGGACTTAATGAGCAATCAGCCCCAGCATTTT.

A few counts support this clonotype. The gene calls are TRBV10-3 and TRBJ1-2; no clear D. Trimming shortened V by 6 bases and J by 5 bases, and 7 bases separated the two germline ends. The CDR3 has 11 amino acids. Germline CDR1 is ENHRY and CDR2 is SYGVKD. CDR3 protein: CAISLAYGYTF. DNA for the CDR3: TGTGCCATCAGCTTAGCTTATGGCTACACCTTC.

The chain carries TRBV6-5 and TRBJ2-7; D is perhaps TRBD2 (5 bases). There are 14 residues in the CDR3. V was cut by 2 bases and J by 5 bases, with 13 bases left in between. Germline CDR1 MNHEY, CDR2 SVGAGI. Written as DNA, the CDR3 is TGTGCCAGCAGTTACCGGGGTGATCTGGACGAGCAGTACTTC. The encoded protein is CASSYRGDLDEQYF.

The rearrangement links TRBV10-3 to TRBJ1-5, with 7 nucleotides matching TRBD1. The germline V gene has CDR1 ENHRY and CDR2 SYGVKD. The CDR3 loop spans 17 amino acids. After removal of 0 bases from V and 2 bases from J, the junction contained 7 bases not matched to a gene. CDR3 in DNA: TGTGCCATCAGTGAGTCTAGGGCAGGGGGTGGCAATCAGCCCCAGCATTTT. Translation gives CAISESRAGGGNQPQHF.

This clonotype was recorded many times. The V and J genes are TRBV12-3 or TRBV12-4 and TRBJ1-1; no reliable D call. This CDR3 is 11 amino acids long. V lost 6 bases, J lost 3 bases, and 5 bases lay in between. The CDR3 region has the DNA TGTGCCAGCAGGTCGTACACTGAAGCTTTCTTT. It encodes CASRSYTEAFF.

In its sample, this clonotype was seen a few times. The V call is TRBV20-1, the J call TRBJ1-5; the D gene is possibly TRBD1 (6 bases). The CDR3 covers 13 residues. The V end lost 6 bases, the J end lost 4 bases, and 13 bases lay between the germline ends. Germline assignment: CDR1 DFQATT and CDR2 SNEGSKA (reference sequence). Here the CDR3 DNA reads TGCAGTGCCTCGGACAGCCATAATCAGCCCCAGCATTTT. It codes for CSASDSHNQPQHF.